One sample yielded the 3 T cell receptor beta chains listed below, sequenced in a study of Graves' ophthalmopathy and Graves' hyperthyroidism. Amplified TCR beta CDR3 regions were obtained using RNA transcripts as template. Scientists carried out first-round RT-PCR using HTBI primers and then a second-round multiplex PCR. TCRdb passed the multiplex PCR reads through MiXCR, listing each CDR3 protein once. The sample consists of about 220,000 distinct CDR3 sequences, about a fifth of them appearing once. Sequenced input: peripheral blood. Receptors were obtained from a woman aged 50 to 60 with Graves' ophthalmopathy.

The chain recombines TRBV3-1 with TRBJ1-3, with 8 nucleotides matching TRBD1. The CDR3 totals 15 residues. CDR1 is LGHDT and CDR2 is YNNKEL in the germline V gene (reference sequence). J was trimmed by 4 bases and V by 1 base; bases with no gene match: 3. CDR3 nucleotides: TGTGCCAGCAGCCAAGCGACAGGGGAAGGAAACACCATATATTTT. It yields the protein CASSQATGEGNTIYF.

This clonotype was detected a few times. V usage is TRBV19 and J usage is TRBJ2-2, with 13 bases lining up with TRBD2. The V and J ends lost 7 bases and 5 bases, in that order; junction bases with no gene match: 7. Germline V CDR1 and CDR2: LNHDA, SQIVND (reference sequence). This CDR3 spans 16 amino acids. DNA for the CDR3: TGTGCCAGTACCCTAACTAGCGGGAGGGTTACCGGGGAGCTGTTTTTT. It yields the protein CASTLTSGRVTGELFF. Complete variable domain (other parts from reference TRBV19 and TRBJ2-2): DGGITQSPKYLFRKEGQNVTLSCEQNLNHDAMYWYRQDPGQGLRLIYYSQIVNDFQKGDIAEGYSVSREKKESFPLTVTSAQKNPTAFYLCASTLTSGRVTGELFFGEGSRLTVL.

At least ten counts were recorded for this clonotype. The rearrangement joins TRBV20-1 to TRBJ1-2, with TRBD1 matching over 7 bases. V lost 6 bases and J lost 2; bases outside the gene matches: 9. The CDR3 contains 14 residues. Germline V gene sequence: CDR1 DFQATT, CDR2 SNEGSKA (reference sequence). CDR3 DNA sequence: TGCAGTGCGGCCCCCGGGACAGTAAACTATGGCTACACCTTC. This codes for CSAAPGTVNYGYTF.